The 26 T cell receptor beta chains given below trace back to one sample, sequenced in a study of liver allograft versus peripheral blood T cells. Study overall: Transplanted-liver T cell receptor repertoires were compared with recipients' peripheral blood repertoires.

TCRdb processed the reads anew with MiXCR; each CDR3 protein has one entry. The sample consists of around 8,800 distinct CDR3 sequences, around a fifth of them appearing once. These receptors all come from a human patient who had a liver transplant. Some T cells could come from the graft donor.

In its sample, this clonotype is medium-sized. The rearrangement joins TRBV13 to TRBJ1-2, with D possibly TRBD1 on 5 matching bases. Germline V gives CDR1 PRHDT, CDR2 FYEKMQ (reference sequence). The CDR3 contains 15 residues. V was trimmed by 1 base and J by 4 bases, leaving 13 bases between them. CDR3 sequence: CASSLVGHGSYGYTF. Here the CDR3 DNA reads TGTGCCAGCAGCTTAGTGGGGCACGGGTCCTATGGCTACACCTTC.

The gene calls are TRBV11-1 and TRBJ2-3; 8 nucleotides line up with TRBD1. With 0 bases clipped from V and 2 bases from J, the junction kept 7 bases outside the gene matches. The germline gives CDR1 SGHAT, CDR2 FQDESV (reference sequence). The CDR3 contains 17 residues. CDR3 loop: CASSLARGLVSTDTQYF. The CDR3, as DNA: TGTGCCAGCAGCTTAGCCAGGGGGCTTGTATCCACAGATACGCAGTATTTT.

The CDR3: CASSLDGGGLTEAFF. DNA of the CDR3: TGTGCCAGCAGCTTAGACGGAGGGGGCCTCACTGAAGCTTTCTTT. This chain uses TRBV11-2 with TRBJ1-1, with 7 bases matching TRBD1. Germline V gives CDR1 SGHAT, CDR2 FQNNGV. The junction had 5 bases not matched to a gene; V was cut back by 0 bases and J by 4 bases. This CDR3 region has 15 residues. Full variable domain (missing parts from reference TRBV11-2 and TRBJ1-1): EAGVAQSPRYKIIEKRQSVAFWCNPISGHATLYWYQQILGQGPKLLIQFQNNGVVDDSQLPKDRFSAERLKGVDSTLKIQPAKLEDSAVYLCASSLDGGGLTEAFFGQGTRLTVV.

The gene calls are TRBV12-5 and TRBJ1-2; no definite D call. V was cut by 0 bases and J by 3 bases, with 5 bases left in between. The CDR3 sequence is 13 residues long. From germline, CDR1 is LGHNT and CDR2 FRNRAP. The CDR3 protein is CASGLVQHYGYTF. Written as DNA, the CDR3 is TGTGCTAGTGGTTTGGTCCAGCACTATGGCTACACCTTC.

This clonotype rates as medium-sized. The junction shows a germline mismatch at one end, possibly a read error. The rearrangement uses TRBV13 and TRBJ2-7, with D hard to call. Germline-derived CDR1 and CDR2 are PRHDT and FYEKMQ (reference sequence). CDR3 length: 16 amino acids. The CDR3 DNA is TGTGCCAGCAGCCTAGGGTTAGGCAGTGGATTCTACGAGCAGTACTTC. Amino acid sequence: CASSLGLGSGFYEQYF.

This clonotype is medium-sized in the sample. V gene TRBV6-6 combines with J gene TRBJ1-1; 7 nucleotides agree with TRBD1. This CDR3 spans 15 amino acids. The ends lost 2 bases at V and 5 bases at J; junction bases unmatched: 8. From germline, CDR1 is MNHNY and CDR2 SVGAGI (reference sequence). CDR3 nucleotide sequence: TGTGCCAGCAGTTACGGAACAGGGGCGGGGACTGAAGCTTTCTTT. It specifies CASSYGTGAGTEAFF.

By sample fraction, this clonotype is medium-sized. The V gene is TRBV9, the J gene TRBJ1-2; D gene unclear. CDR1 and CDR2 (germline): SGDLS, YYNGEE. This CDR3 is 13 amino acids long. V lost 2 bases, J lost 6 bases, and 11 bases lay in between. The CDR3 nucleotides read TGTGCCAGCAGCGTCGCCCTACGAGATGGCTACACCTTC. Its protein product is CASSVALRDGYTF.

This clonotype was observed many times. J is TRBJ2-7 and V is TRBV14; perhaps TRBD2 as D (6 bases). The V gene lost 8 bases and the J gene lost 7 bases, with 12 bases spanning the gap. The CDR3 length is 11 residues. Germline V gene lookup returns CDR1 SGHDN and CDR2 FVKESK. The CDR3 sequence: CASSDGGEQYF. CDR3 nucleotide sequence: TGTGCCAGCTCGGACGGAGGGGAGCAGTACTTC.

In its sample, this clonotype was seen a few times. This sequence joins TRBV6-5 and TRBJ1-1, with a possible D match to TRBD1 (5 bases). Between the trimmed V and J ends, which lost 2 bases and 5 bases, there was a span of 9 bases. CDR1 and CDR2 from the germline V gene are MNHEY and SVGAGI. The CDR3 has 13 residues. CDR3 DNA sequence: TGTGCCAGCAGTTACGGGGCCCAGACTGAAGCTTTCTTT. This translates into CASSYGAQTEAFF.

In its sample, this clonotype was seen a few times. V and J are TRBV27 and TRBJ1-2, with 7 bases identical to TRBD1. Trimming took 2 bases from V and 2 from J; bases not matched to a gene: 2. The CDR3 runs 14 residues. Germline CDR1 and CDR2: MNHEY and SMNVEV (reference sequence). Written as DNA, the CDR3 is TGTGCCAGCAGTTTAACAGGGGCCAACTATGGCTACACCTTC. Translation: CASSLTGANYGYTF.

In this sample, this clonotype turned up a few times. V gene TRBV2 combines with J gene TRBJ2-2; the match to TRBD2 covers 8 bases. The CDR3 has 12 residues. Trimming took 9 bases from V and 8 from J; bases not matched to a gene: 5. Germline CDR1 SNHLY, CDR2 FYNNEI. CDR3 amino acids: CARSGLAGELFF. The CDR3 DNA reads TGTGCCAGAAGCGGACTAGCTGGGGAGCTGTTTTTT.

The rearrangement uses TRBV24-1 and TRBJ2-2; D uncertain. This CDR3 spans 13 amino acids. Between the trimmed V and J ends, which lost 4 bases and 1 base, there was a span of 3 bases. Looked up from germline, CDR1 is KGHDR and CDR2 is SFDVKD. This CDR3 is CATSDQNTGELFF. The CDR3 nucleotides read TGTGCCACCAGTGACCAGAACACCGGGGAGCTGTTTTTT.

CDR3 region: CASHQGGYSTAFF. Written as DNA, the CDR3 is TGTGCCAGTCATCAGGGGGGCTACTCTACAGCTTTCTTT. The chain is built from TRBV25-1 and TRBJ1-1; 7 bases fit TRBD1. V lost 9 bases, J lost 10 bases, and 14 bases stayed unmatched. The CDR3 is made up of 13 amino acids. Germline V gene sequence: CDR1 MGHDK, CDR2 SYGVNS.

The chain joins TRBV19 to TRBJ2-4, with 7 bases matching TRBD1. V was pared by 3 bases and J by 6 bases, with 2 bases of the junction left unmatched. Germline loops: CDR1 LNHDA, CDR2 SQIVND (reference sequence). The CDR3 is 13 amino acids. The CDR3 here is CASSIGTVNIQYF. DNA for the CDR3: TGTGCCAGTAGTATCGGGACAGTAAACATTCAGTACTTC.

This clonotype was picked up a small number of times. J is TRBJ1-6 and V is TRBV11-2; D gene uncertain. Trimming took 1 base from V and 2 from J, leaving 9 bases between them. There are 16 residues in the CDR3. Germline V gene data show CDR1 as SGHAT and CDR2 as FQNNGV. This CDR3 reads CASSLARGPYNSPLHF. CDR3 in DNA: TGTGCCAGCAGCTTAGCTCGTGGCCCCTATAATTCACCCCTCCACTTT.

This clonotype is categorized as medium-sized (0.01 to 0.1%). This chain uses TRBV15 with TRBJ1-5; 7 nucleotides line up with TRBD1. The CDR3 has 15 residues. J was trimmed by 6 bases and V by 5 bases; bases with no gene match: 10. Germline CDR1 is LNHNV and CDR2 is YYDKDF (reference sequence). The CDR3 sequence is CATSLDREGGQPQHF. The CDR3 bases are TGTGCCACCAGCCTAGACAGGGAGGGTGGTCAGCCCCAGCATTTT.

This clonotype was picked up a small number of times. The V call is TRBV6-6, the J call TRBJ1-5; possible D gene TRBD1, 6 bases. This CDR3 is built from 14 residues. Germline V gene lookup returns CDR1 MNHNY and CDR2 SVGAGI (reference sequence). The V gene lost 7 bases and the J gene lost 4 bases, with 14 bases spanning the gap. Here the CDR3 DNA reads TGTGCCAGCAACCCAGACAGGATTAATCAGCCCCAGCATTTT. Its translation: CASNPDRINQPQHF.

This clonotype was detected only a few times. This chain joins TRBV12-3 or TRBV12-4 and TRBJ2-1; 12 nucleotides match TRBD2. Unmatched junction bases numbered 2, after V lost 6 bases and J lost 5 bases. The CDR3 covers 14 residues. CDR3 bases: TGTGCCAGCAGGCTAGCGGGGGGGAACAATGAGCAGTTCTTC. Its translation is CASRLAGGNNEQFF.

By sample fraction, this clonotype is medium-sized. The CDR3 spells CASSYAGGYGYTF. The DNA for the CDR3 is TGTGCCAGCAGTTATGCGGGAGGCTATGGCTACACCTTC. The rearrangement uses TRBV6-6 and TRBJ1-2; no reliable D call. The V and J ends lost 3 bases and 4 bases respectively, with 9 bases between them. The CDR3 runs to 13 residues. CDR1 and CDR2 from the germline V gene are MNHNY and SVGAGI (reference sequence).

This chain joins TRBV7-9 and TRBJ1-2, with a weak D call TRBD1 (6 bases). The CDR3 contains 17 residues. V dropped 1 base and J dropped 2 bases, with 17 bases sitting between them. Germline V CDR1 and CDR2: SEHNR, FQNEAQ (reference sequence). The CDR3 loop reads CASSLGPGAATNYGYTF. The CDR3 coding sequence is TGTGCCAGCAGCTTAGGGCCAGGGGCCGCAACCAACTATGGCTACACCTTC.

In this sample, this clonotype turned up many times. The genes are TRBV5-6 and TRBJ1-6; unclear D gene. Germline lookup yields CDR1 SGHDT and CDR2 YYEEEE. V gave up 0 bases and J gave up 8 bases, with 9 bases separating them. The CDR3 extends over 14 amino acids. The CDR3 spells CASSLGGRHSPLHF. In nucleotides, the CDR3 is TGTGCCAGCAGCTTGGGCGGACGGCATTCACCCCTCCACTTT.

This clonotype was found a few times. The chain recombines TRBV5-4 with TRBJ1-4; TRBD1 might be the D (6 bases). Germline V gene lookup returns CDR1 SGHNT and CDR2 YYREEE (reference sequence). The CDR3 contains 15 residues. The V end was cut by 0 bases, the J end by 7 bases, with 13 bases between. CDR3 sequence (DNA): TGTGCCAGCAGCTTGGGGGGACGACAGGCTGAAAAACTGTTTTTT. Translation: CASSLGGRQAEKLFF.

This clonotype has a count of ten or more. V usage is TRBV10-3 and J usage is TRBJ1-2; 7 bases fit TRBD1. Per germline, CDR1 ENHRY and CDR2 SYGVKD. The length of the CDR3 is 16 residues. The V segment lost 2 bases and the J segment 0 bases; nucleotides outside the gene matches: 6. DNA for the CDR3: TGTGCCATCAGTGAGCCGGGGACAGCTGCTAACTATGGCTACACCTTC. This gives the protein CAISEPGTAANYGYTF.

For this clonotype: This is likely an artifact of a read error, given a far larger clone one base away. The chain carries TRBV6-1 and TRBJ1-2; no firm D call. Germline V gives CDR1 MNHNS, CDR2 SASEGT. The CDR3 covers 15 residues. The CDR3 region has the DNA TGTGTCAGCAGTTACTCGGGTCTGCTGGACTATGGCTACACCTTC. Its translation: CVSSYSGLLDYGYTF.

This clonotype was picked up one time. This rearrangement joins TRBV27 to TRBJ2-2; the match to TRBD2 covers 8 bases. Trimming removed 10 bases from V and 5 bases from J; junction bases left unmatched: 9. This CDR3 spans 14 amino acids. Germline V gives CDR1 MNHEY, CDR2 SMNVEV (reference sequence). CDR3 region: CATSDGTRTGELFF. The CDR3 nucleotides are TGTGCCACATCGGACGGGACTAGAACCGGGGAGCTGTTTTTT.

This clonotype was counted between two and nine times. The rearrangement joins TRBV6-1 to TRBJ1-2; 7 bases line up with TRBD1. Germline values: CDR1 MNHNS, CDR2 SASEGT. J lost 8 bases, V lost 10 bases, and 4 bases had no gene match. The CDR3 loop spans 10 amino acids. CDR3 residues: CATLDRGYTF. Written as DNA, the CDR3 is TGTGCCACCCTGGACAGGGGCTACACCTTC.